The clone carrying this TCR beta chain was seen just once. The trim removed 8 bases at V and 0 bases at J, leaving 17 bases unmatched. The CDR3 totals 20 residues. Germline V lookup: CDR1 SNHLY, CDR2 FYNNEI. The assay was immunoSEQ multiplex PCR, and TCRdb's table has in-frame clones only and misses some. The sample consists of fewer than 65,000 clones, around 93% of them appearing once. These data originate in a study of blood T cell repertoires in COVID-19. The clonotype originates from a man aged 50 to 59 with acute or convalescent COVID-19. Specimen: peripheral blood. The chain joins TRBV2 to TRBJ2-2, with 11 bases matching TRBD2. The CDR3 loop is CASSKRRASGGPTNTGELFF. The CDR3 DNA reads TGTGCCAGCTCTAAAAGAAGAGCTAGCGGGGGGCCCACGAACACCGGGGAGCTGTTTTTT.